The present entry profiles one TCR beta chain with its context. This entry is derived from a study of control samples from healthy donors and cancer patients. The repertoire was sequenced with immunoSEQ multiplex PCR; TCRdb's copy has only in-frame clones and lacks some. The table lists about 100,000 clones, roughly 94% of them singletons. Specimen: blood. This TCR came from a young woman in good health.

CDR3 protein: CASSLSPGWGLPRPYNEQFF. The CDR3 DNA reads TGTGCCAGCAGTTTATCCCCTGGGTGGGGTTTACCTCGGCCCTACAATGAGCAGTTCTTC. V usage is TRBV28 and J usage is TRBJ2-1, with unresolved D. Germline lookup yields CDR1 MDHEN and CDR2 SYDVKM. This CDR3 comprises 20 residues. The V end lost 1 base, the J end lost 2 bases, and 24 bases lay between the germline ends.